In this sample, the clone carrying this T cell receptor (beta chain) turned up once. What it binds is not known. TCRdb's table, derived via immunoSEQ multiplex PCR, lists solely in-frame clones and lacks some. In the table there are 5,200 or so clones, 60% to 80% of which are singletons. The record originates from a study of graft-versus-host responses after intestinal transplantation. Germline assignment: CDR1 SSHAT and CDR2 FNYEAQ (reference sequence). This CDR3 contains 13 residues. V lost 6 bases to trimming and J lost 5 bases, with 10 bases between them. Overall study findings and caveats: Some patients had graft-donor T cell macrochimerism, and their allografts showed high graft-versus-host to host-versus-graft clonal ratios.

J is TRBJ2-2 and V is TRBV7-7; D ambiguous. The sequence was collected from a human patient who received an intestinal transplant, so some T cells may come from the graft donor. Sequenced here: PBMCs, sampled approximately 310 days after intestinal transplant. The CDR3 coding sequence is TGTGCCAGCAGTCCCGCGCGGACCGGGGAGCTGTTTTTT. The encoded protein is CASSPARTGELFF.